These T cell receptor beta chains were read from a single sample in a study of T cells after yellow fever vaccination. One entry per CDR3 protein, called by TCRdb with MiXCR from the 5' RACE reads. The sample lists some 600,000 distinct CDR3 sequences; roughly an eighth were seen once. Sample: PBMCs, taken on the day of the yellow fever booster vaccination. The receptors come from a man aged 30 to 45 who received the YFV17D yellow fever vaccine. Each CDR3 is given with its conserved first and last residue. A D gene is named only where the DNA matches it firmly. Only part of the rows carry a size: once, few, many, or a class if the clone is expanded.

TRBV20-1	once	-	CSARRVTPSEQYF
TRBV19	-	-	CASSTNPRAEQFF
TRBV11-2	few	-	CASTLAGPYNSPLHF
TRBV12-3/TRBV12-4	-	TRBD2	CASRGPSGPYEQYF
TRBV24-1	few	TRBD1	CATSDFKNRGNTGELFF
TRBV10-3	few	-	CAIREGQMGRTEAFF
TRBV28	few	-	CASTPGDGGLDEQYF
TRBV11-3	-	-	CASSSGLANGDEQFF
TRBV25-1	-	TRBD1	CASRGTGINQPQHF
TRBV7-9	-	-	CASSQRLQRQETQYF
TRBV20-1	few	-	CSATHTNTGELFF
TRBV29-1	-	-	CSVRLFGGTDTQYF
TRBV29-1	few	TRBD2	CSVEDGGLSGSPDTQYF
TRBV5-5	many	-	CASSWRVEGYTF
TRBV7-9	few	TRBD2	CASSLVGGSKNIQYF
TRBV6-1	-	-	CASTLNRVSYEQYF
TRBV29-1	-	TRBD2	CSGGLAGGSYNEQFF
TRBV10-3	many	TRBD1	CAAKQGTNYGYTF
TRBV6-5	few	-	CASSYSFRTTTYEQYF
TRBV10-1	few	TRBD2	CASSEMRAGDPDTQYF
TRBV3-1	many	-	CASSQVFREQYF
TRBV6-5	few	TRBD2	CASSYRTSAETQYF
TRBV20-1	-	TRBD2	CSATRTSGSGEQYF
TRBV7-9	-	-	CASSSSPGARGELFF
TRBV20-1	-	-	CSASRRGYEQYF
TRBV20-1	-	-	CSARRTARRAFF
TRBV19	-	TRBD2	CASGPGGSSDTQYF
TRBV20-1	few	-	CSANGDRNQPQHF
TRBV10-3	many	-	CAISEWNTGELFF
TRBV5-4	-	TRBD2	CASSFATSGTETQYF
TRBV12-3/TRBV12-4	few	-	CASSLRGLGPSYEQYF
TRBV7-9	-	TRBD1	CASSNQGAYYEQYF
TRBV20-1	-	-	CSARPPAGMNEQYF
TRBV7-8	-	-	CASSLVYGNTGELFF
TRBV3-1	-	TRBD2	CASSKGLAENEQFF
TRBV6-5	-	TRBD1	CASSFIRDRVEEQYF
TRBV29-1	-	-	CSVVRVNTEAFF
TRBV15	-	TRBD1	CATSIGQGGETQYF
TRBV7-2	many	-	CASSLAAVGSYNEQFF
TRBV11-2	-	-	CASSLQAAKEEQYF
TRBV4-3	many	-	CASSQDIHYEQYF
TRBV7-2	few	-	CASSSAATRFF
TRBV27	many	-	CASSSVNTEAFF
TRBV5-1	few	TRBD1	CASSKTGEVFGANVLTF
TRBV21-1	-	-	CARNGANEQYF
TRBV7-6	-	TRBD2	CASTLGGASGNTGELFF
TRBV12-3/TRBV12-4	-	-	CASSPGTAEQFF
TRBV24-1	-	-	CATSDSRTGRGGDGQFF
TRBV20-1	-	-	CSASSSQVNQPQHF
TRBV7-3	many	TRBD2	CASSLRGGSSYNEQFF